This T cell receptor beta chain was found in a study of shared clonotypes between healthy human individuals. The study's findings and limits: An expected dependence of interdonor clonotype sharing on sequencing depth was noted. A reduction in generation probabilities was seen for non-shared clonotypes relative to those shared by all four donors. With several donors compared, approximately 5.5% of naive CD4 clonotypes were shared.

Trimming at V came to 0 bases and at J to 2 bases, leaving 7 bases not matched to a gene. The CDR3 runs 18 residues. Per germline, CDR1 LGHNA and CDR2 YSLEER. About this clone itself: Antigen specificity is unknown.

Using immunoSEQ multiplex PCR, the repertoire was profiled, and TCRdb retains in-frame clones only, with some absent. The sample lists some 2.4 million clones; 80% to 95% were seen once. V usage is TRBV4-3 and J usage is TRBJ2-1; 10 bases are a match to TRBD2. This sequence was found in a man aged 18 to 35 in good health. Some clones in this sample may be carry-over from other donors' samples. Input material: naive CD4+ T cells from PBMCs. The subset is: CD45RA+ positively selected. DNA of the CDR3: TGCGCCAGCAGCCAAGATCCAGCGGGAGGGAAAACCTACAATGAGCAGTTCTTC. This encodes CASSQDPAGGKTYNEQFF.